A selection of T cell receptor beta chains follows, all from one sample in a study of CD8 T cell repertoires and HIV-1 epitope variants. Sequenced by immunoSEQ multiplex PCR; TCRdb stores in-frame clones only, minus some. Altogether under 7,000 clones are present, around 60% being singletons, with the ten largest covering 35% to 50%. These receptors have no known antigen. The sample was cultured CD8+ T cells derived from PBMCs. The receptor source for this set is a male donor with HIV. CDR3s include the opening cysteine and the closing phenylalanine or tryptophan. A D gene is named only where the DNA matches it firmly. Rows may omit the clone size; those that give it use once, few, many or a size class.

j_gene: TRBJ1-2; d_gene: TRBD1; v_gene: TRBV29-1; len: 13; abundance: -; CDR3nt: TGCAGCGTTTCAGGGACAGGGAGCTATGGCTACACCTTC; CDR3aa: CSVSGTGSYGYTF
j_gene: TRBJ1-1; d_gene: TRBD1; v_gene: TRBV9; len: 13; abundance: few; CDR3nt: TGTGCCAGCAGCCTCCCAGGGGACAGGGAAGCTTTCTTT; CDR3aa: CASSLPGDREAFF
j_gene: TRBJ1-1; d_gene: -; v_gene: TRBV19; len: 15; abundance: -; CDR3nt: TGTGCCAGTAGTATTCTTATGGGACCAAACACTGAAGCTTTCTTT; CDR3aa: CASSILMGPNTEAFF
j_gene: TRBJ2-7; d_gene: -; v_gene: TRBV19; len: 14; abundance: -; CDR3nt: TGTGCCAGTAGTATAACCCTAGCTGCCTACGAGCAGTACTTC; CDR3aa: CASSITLAAYEQYF
j_gene: TRBJ2-1; d_gene: TRBD2; v_gene: TRBV7-2; len: 14; abundance: -; CDR3nt: TGTGCCAGCAGCCCCGGGGGGAGTTTGAATGAGCAGTTCTTC; CDR3aa: CASSPGGSLNEQFF
j_gene: TRBJ2-3; d_gene: TRBD2; v_gene: TRBV28; len: 19; abundance: -; CDR3nt: TGTGCCAGCAGCGGGGACCCATGGACTAGCGGGAGGGCCGGAGATACGCAGTATTTT; CDR3aa: CASSGDPWTSGRAGDTQYF
j_gene: TRBJ2-4; d_gene: -; v_gene: TRBV4-2; len: 15; abundance: -; CDR3nt: TGTGCCAGCAGCCAAGTGGAAGGACAGAAAAACATTCAGTACTTC; CDR3aa: CASSQVEGQKNIQYF
j_gene: TRBJ2-5; d_gene: -; v_gene: TRBV28; len: 13; abundance: -; CDR3nt: TGTGCCAGCAGTTCCCACTACCAAGAGACCCAGTACTTC; CDR3aa: CASSSHYQETQYF
j_gene: TRBJ1-3; d_gene: -; v_gene: TRBV2; len: 14; abundance: -; CDR3nt: TGTGCCAGCAGTGCCGGGAGGGCTGGAAACACCATATATTTT; CDR3aa: CASSAGRAGNTIYF
j_gene: TRBJ2-7; d_gene: -; v_gene: TRBV28; len: 13; abundance: -; CDR3nt: TGTGCCAGCATTTCGCGGCACTACTACGAGCAGTACTTC; CDR3aa: CASISRHYYEQYF
j_gene: TRBJ2-5; d_gene: -; v_gene: TRBV28; len: 15; abundance: -; CDR3nt: TGTGCCAGCAGTACACAACTGGGGGGCCCGGAGACCCAGTACTTC; CDR3aa: CASSTQLGGPETQYF
j_gene: TRBJ2-7; d_gene: TRBD1; v_gene: TRBV30; len: 12; abundance: -; CDR3nt: TGTGCCTGGAGTGGGGACAGCGCCGAGCAGTACTTC; CDR3aa: CAWSGDSAEQYF
j_gene: TRBJ1-5; d_gene: -; v_gene: TRBV10-3; len: 13; abundance: -; CDR3nt: TGTGCCATCAGTGGGGGCACGGACCAGCCCCAGCATTTT; CDR3aa: CAISGGTDQPQHF
j_gene: TRBJ2-1; d_gene: TRBD2; v_gene: TRBV18; len: 16; abundance: -; CDR3nt: TGTGCCAGCTCACTCTTAGCGGGATACGACTACAATGAGCAGTTCTTC; CDR3aa: CASSLLAGYDYNEQFF
j_gene: TRBJ2-7; d_gene: -; v_gene: TRBV7-9; len: 13; abundance: -; CDR3nt: TGTGCCAGCAGCTTAGATGAGGACTACGAGCAGTACTTC; CDR3aa: CASSLDEDYEQYF
j_gene: TRBJ1-1; d_gene: -; v_gene: TRBV5-6; len: 13; abundance: -; CDR3nt: TGTGCCAGCAGCTTGTTAGGGAACACTGAAGCTTTCTTT; CDR3aa: CASSLLGNTEAFF
j_gene: TRBJ2-5; d_gene: TRBD2; v_gene: TRBV25-1; len: 16; abundance: -; CDR3nt: TGTGCCAGCAGTGAATACGGGGCGGGGGGGCAAGAGACCCAGTACTTC; CDR3aa: CASSEYGAGGQETQYF
j_gene: TRBJ2-3; d_gene: -; v_gene: TRBV21-1; len: 15; abundance: -; CDR3nt: TGTGCCAGCAGTTCTAGCGGATCGGGCACAGATACGCAGTATTTT; CDR3aa: CASSSSGSGTDTQYF
j_gene: TRBJ1-2; d_gene: TRBD1; v_gene: TRBV27; len: 15; abundance: -; CDR3nt: TGTGCCAGCAGTGCCACAGGGGGCGCAGACTATGGCTACACCTTC; CDR3aa: CASSATGGADYGYTF
j_gene: TRBJ2-3; d_gene: TRBD2; v_gene: TRBV6-1; len: 13; abundance: few; CDR3nt: TGTGCCACCCTAGCGGGAGGTGTAGATACGCAGTATTTT; CDR3aa: CATLAGGVDTQYF
j_gene: TRBJ2-3; d_gene: -; v_gene: TRBV11-2; len: 12; abundance: few; CDR3nt: TGTGCCAGCAGCTACGTCACAGATACGCAGTATTTT; CDR3aa: CASSYVTDTQYF
j_gene: TRBJ1-4; d_gene: -; v_gene: TRBV5-1; len: 13; abundance: -; CDR3nt: TGCGCCAGCAGCTTAGAACATCGCGAAAAACTGTTTTTT; CDR3aa: CASSLEHREKLFF